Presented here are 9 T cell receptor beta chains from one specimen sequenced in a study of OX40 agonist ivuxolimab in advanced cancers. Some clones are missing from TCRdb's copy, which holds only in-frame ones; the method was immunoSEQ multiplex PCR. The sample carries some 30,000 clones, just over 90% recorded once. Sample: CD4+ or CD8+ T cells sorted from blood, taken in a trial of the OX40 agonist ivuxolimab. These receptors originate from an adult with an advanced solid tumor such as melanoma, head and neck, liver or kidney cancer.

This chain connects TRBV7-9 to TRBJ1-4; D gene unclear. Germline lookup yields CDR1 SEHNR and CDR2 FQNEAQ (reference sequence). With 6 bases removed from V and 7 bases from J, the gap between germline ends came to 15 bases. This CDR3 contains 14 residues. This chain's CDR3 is CASRDSNAIEKLFF. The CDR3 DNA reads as TGTGCCAGCAGAGACTCTAACGCCATTGAAAAACTGTTTTTT.

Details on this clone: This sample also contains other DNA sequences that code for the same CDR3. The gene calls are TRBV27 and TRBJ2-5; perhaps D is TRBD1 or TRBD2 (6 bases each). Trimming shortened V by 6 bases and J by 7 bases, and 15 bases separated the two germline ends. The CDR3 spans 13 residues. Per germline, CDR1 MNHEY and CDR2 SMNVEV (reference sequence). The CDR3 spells CASRTGVGGTQYF. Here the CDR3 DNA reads TGTGCCAGCAGGACAGGAGTGGGAGGGACCCAGTACTTC.

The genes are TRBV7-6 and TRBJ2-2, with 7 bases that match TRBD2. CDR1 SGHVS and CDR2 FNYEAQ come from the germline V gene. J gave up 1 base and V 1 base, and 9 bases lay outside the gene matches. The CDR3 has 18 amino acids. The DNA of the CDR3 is TGTGCCAGCAGCTTAGGGGGAACGGGGGGAAGGAACACCGGGGAGCTGTTTTTT. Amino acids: CASSLGGTGGRNTGELFF.

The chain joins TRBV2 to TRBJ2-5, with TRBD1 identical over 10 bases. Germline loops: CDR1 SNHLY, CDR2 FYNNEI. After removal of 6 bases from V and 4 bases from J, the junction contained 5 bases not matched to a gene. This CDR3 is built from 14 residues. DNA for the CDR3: TGTGCCAGCAGCGGGACAGGGGTGCTAGAGACCCAGTACTTC. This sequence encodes CASSGTGVLETQYF.

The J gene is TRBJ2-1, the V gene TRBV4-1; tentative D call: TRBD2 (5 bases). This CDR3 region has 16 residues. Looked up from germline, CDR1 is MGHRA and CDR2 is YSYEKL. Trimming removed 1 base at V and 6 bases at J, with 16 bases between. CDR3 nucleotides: TGCGCCAGCAGCCAAGTGGGCGGAGAGGGAGCCAATGAGCAGTTCTTC. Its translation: CASSQVGGEGANEQFF.

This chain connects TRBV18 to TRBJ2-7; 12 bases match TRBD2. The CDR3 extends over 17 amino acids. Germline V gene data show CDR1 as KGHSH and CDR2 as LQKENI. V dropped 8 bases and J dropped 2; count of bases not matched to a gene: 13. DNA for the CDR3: TGTGCCAGCCCGGGACTAGCGGGTGAGTTTGGTCCCTACGAGCAGTACTTC. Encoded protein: CASPGLAGEFGPYEQYF.

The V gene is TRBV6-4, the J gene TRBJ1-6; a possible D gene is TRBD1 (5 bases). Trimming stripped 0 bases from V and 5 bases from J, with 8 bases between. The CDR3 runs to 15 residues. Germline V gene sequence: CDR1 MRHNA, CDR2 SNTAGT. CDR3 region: CASSDSGTDNSPLHF. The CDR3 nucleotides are TGTGCCAGCAGTGACTCGGGGACGGATAATTCACCCCTCCACTTT.

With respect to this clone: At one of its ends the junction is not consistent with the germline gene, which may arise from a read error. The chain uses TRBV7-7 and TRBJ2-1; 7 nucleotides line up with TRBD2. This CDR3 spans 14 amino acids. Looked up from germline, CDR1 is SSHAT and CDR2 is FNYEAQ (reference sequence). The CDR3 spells CASSLGGTNNEQFF. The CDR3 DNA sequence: TGTGCTAGCAGCTTGGGAGGGACGAACAATGAGCAGTTCTTC.

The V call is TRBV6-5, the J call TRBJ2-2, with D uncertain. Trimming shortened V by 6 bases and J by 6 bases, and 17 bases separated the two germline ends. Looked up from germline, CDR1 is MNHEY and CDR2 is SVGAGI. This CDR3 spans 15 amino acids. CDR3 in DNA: TGTGCCAGCAGCCCCAAGGTGGGGTCGGCCGGGGAGCTGTTTTTT. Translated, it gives CASSPKVGSAGELFF.